Listed below are T cell receptor beta chains from one sample, sequenced in a study of human T cells and chemical hapten exposure. TCRdb analysed the RACE reads with MiXCR anew, one entry per CDR3 protein. The sample has tens of thousands of distinct CDR3 sequences, roughly an eighth seen once; the top ten hold 5.5% to 6.5%. Sequenced here: whole blood, sampled in connection with sensitization to the hapten diphenylcyclopropenone (DPC). These receptors were taken from a woman aged 25 to 39 with alopecia areata. Some clones in this sample may be carry-over from other donors' samples. The CDR3 runs from the conserved cysteine through the conserved F or W. Fields, in order: D gene, J gene, clone size, V gene, CDR3 protein, CDR3 DNA. A D gene is named only where the DNA matches it firmly. Some rows have no size entry. The others give once, few or many, or a class for an expanded clone.

.	TRBJ1-3	many	TRBV20-1	CSARIHRDTIYF	TGCAGTGCCCGGATACACCGGGACACCATATATTTT
TRBD2	TRBJ2-1	.	TRBV7-9	CASSLAPHLGAGGLNEQFF	TGTGCCAGCAGCTTAGCCCCTCACCTGGGGGCGGGAGGGTTAAATGAGCAGTTCTTC
TRBD2	TRBJ2-1	many	TRBV6-2/TRBV6-3	CASSEEAGGHEQFF	TGTGCCAGCAGCGAGGAAGCGGGAGGCCATGAGCAGTTCTTC
.	TRBJ2-1	.	TRBV28	CASRNSAYLSYNEQFF	TGTGCCAGCAGGAACAGCGCGTACCTCTCCTACAATGAGCAGTTCTTC
TRBD2	TRBJ2-3	.	TRBV7-8	CASSSQAGARTDTQYF	TGTGCCAGCAGCTCACAAGCGGGGGCGCGCACAGATACGCAGTATTTT
.	TRBJ1-5	many	TRBV5-1	CASSLASGQPQHF	TGCGCCAGCAGCTTGGCTTCGGGTCAGCCCCAGCATTTT
TRBD1	TRBJ1-3	few	TRBV28	CASSQGGAGNTIYF	TGTGCCAGCAGTCAGGGGGGTGCTGGAAACACCATATATTTT
.	TRBJ2-1	many	TRBV29-1	CSADPGLEQFF	TGCAGCGCCGACCCTGGACTGGAGCAGTTCTTC
TRBD2	TRBJ2-5	.	TRBV10-2	CASSPGLAGAGETQYF	TGCGCCAGCAGTCCGGGACTAGCGGGAGCGGGTGAGACCCAGTACTTC
.	TRBJ1-5	few	TRBV2	CASSGDRELPQHF	TGTGCCAGCAGTGGAGACCGTGAATTGCCCCAGCATTTT
.	TRBJ2-7	few	TRBV6-2/TRBV6-3	CASRKQGSYYEQYF	TGTGCCAGCAGAAAACAGGGCTCCTACTACGAGCAGTACTTC
.	TRBJ2-2	.	TRBV6-2/TRBV6-3	CASSYSGNTGELFF	TGTGCCAGCAGTTACTCGGGGAACACCGGGGAGCTGTTTTTT
TRBD1	TRBJ1-4	many	TRBV7-6	CASSVDRDGEKLFF	TGTGCCAGCAGCGTAGACAGGGACGGAGAAAAACTGTTTTTT
.	TRBJ2-2	many	TRBV18	CASSARGPGTGELFF	TGTGCCAGCTCAGCGAGGGGCCCGGGCACCGGGGAGCTGTTTTTT
.	TRBJ2-1	.	TRBV29-1	CSVDITEGEQFF	TGCAGCGTTGATATCACGGAAGGTGAGCAGTTCTTC
TRBD2	TRBJ2-5	many	TRBV4-1	CASSRSSRAGGGQETQYF	TGCGCCAGCAGCCGCAGTTCAAGAGCGGGAGGGGGCCAAGAGACCCAGTACTTC
TRBD1	TRBJ2-2	few	TRBV7-2	CASSQGVYNTGELFF	TGTGCCAGCAGCCAGGGGGTCTACAACACCGGGGAGCTGTTTTTT
TRBD2	TRBJ2-5	few	TRBV28	CASSLPRLAGGPGETQYF	TGTGCCAGCAGTCTACCGCGACTAGCGGGAGGGCCGGGGGAGACCCAGTACTTC
.	TRBJ2-7	many	TRBV7-2	CASSLYGIGYEQYF	TGTGCCAGCAGCTTATACGGGATCGGGTACGAGCAGTACTTC
.	TRBJ2-1	many	TRBV7-2	CASSLDQGRSADEQFF	TGTGCCAGCAGCTTAGATCAAGGGAGGTCTGCAGATGAGCAGTTCTTC
TRBD2	TRBJ2-5	few	TRBV6-1	CASSPPRVAGGQETQYF	TGTGCCAGCAGCCCCCCCCGGGTAGCGGGAGGGCAGGAGACCCAGTACTTC
TRBD2	TRBJ2-3	many	TRBV20-1	CSAISSGSPDTQYF	TGCAGTGCTATCAGTAGCGGGAGCCCAGATACGCAGTATTTT
TRBD2	TRBJ2-3	.	TRBV28	CASTGTSGTDTQYF	TGTGCCAGCACAGGGACTAGCGGCACAGATACGCAGTATTTT